The present T cell receptor (beta chain) was sequenced within a study of chemoradiotherapy in HPV16-positive cancers. Profiling relied on immunoSEQ multiplex PCR, and the TCRdb table lists in-frame clones only, not all of them. The profile shows over 5,000 clones, over 65% of them singletons. Samples were taken several times over chemoradiotherapy. CDR1 is SGHAT, CDR2 FQNNGV, per germline. The CDR3 covers 13 residues. Between the trimmed V and J ends, which lost 0 bases and 9 bases, there was a span of 9 bases. This sample was taken from a patient who underwent chemoradiotherapy. The source is a human donor with HPV-associated anogenital cancer. The chain has TRBV11-2 and TRBJ2-4; no definite D call. The CDR3 protein is CASSLDRRGIQYF. The CDR3 region has the DNA TGTGCCAGCAGCTTAGATCGGCGAGGCATTCAGTACTTC.